This paragraph covers one TCR beta chain sequence. Its antigen is not identified. These data are taken from a study of T cell responses to AZD1222 COVID-19 vaccine. Findings and caveats of the study: The CD4 TCRs associated with vaccination extended across spike and predominated at 160-218 and 743-854. In a largely white British group with more females than males, clonal diversity was possibly underestimated.

Repertoires were generated with immunoSEQ multiplex PCR, while TCRdb's copy carries only in-frame clones and drops some. The table lists tens of thousands of clones, around 90% of them singletons. Germline V CDR1 and CDR2: MDHEN, SYDVKM. CDR3 length equals 13 residues. The V gene lost 4 bases and the J gene lost 9 bases, with 10 bases spanning the gap. This clonotype originated in an adult in good health. Sequencing used peripheral blood, obtained on day 0 of MenACWY control vaccination. This chain links TRBV28 with TRBJ1-6; D unresolved. The CDR3 bases are TGTGCCAGCAGTTCTCAAGACGCTTCACCCCTCCACTTT. This codes for CASSSQDASPLHF.